A selection of T cell receptor beta chains follows, all from one sample in a study of identical twins. Via MiXCR, TCRdb re-called the 5' RACE reads, giving one row per CDR3 protein. The repertoire holds around 690,000 distinct CDR3 sequences, with over 20% as singletons. These data were also filed under a second study, of T cells expressing NK-cell markers.

What was sequenced was PBMCs. The origin of the receptors is a woman aged 18-29 years in good health. CDR3s include the opening cysteine and the closing phenylalanine or tryptophan. The D gene is left open where the match is weak. Size is omitted from some rows. Given values are once, few, many or a class for expanded clones.

d_call,j_call,clone_size,v_call,cdr3_nt,cdr3_aa
NA,TRBJ1-2,NA,TRBV3-1,TGTGCCAGCAGCCAAGTCCAGGCTGCTAACTATGGCTACACCTTC,CASSQVQAANYGYTF
NA,TRBJ2-1,NA,TRBV27,TGTGCCAGCAGCGACCAGGGGTTTGGTGAGCAGTTCTTC,CASSDQGFGEQFF
TRBD2,TRBJ2-1,NA,TRBV5-8,TGTGCCAGCAGTTCCGGGACTAGAGTCCTTGGTGAGCAGTTCTTC,CASSSGTRVLGEQFF
TRBD2,TRBJ2-1,few,TRBV3-1,TGTGCCAGCAGCCATTACCTCGGGGGAGGGCCCTACAATGAGCAGTTCTTC,CASSHYLGGGPYNEQFF
NA,TRBJ2-5,many,TRBV9,TGTGCCAGCAGCCCTCAGAGGGGCGAGACCCAGTACTTC,CASSPQRGETQYF
TRBD2,TRBJ2-7,few,TRBV7-2,TGTGCCAGCAGCTTGAGGACTAGCGGGAGACACGAGCAGTACTTC,CASSLRTSGRHEQYF
TRBD2,TRBJ2-1,NA,TRBV7-9,TGTGCCAGCAGCCGTAGCGGGATCGAAGGAGATGAGCAGTTCTTC,CASSRSGIEGDEQFF
NA,TRBJ2-1,NA,TRBV5-1,TGCGCCAGCAGCCTGATGAGTGCTGAGCAGTTCTTC,CASSLMSAEQFF
TRBD2,TRBJ2-1,NA,TRBV10-3,TGTGCCACCACTCCAAGCGGGGGGGCTAACAATGAGCAGTTCTTC,CATTPSGGANNEQFF
NA,TRBJ2-4,few,TRBV7-9,TGTGCCAGCAGCTTAGGAGCCGGGACCAAGAAAAACATTCAGTACTTC,CASSLGAGTKKNIQYF
TRBD2,TRBJ2-2,few,TRBV4-2,TGTGCCAGCAGCCATCGGACTAGCGGGGGGAATGGGGAGCTGTTTTTT,CASSHRTSGGNGELFF
TRBD2,TRBJ2-3,NA,TRBV25-1,TGTGCCAGCAGTGAAGGGTTAGCGGGAGTCACAGATACGCAGTATTTT,CASSEGLAGVTDTQYF
TRBD2,TRBJ2-1,NA,TRBV7-8,TGTGCCAGCAGCTTGGCTGCGGGCGGGAGGGGCTCCTACAATGAGCAGTTCTTC,CASSLAAGGRGSYNEQFF
TRBD2,TRBJ2-5,NA,TRBV20-1,TGCAGTGCTACATTTAGGCTAGCGGGGGGTGAGACCCAGTACTTC,CSATFRLAGGETQYF
TRBD2,TRBJ2-3,NA,TRBV6-1,TGTGCCAGCGGCGTATACGGGCCCCGGGAGGAAGATACGCAGTATTTT,CASGVYGPREEDTQYF
NA,TRBJ2-5,many,TRBV6-2/TRBV6-3,TGTGCCAGCAGTTACGACATCCAAGAGACCCAGTACTTC,CASSYDIQETQYF
NA,TRBJ2-1,NA,TRBV5-1,TGCGCCAGCAGCTTGGGGACGAGGGCGGTATACAATGAGCAGTTCTTC,CASSLGTRAVYNEQFF
TRBD2,TRBJ2-3,few,TRBV6-2/TRBV6-3,TGTGCCAGCAGCGTCGGCGGGAGGGTCACAGATACGCAGTATTTT,CASSVGGRVTDTQYF
TRBD1,TRBJ1-1,few,TRBV20-1,TGCAGTGCTAGACCTACGGTCGAGCGGGACAGACAATTGAACACTGAAGCTTTCTTT,CSARPTVERDRQLNTEAFF
NA,TRBJ1-1,NA,TRBV5-1,TGCGCCAGCAGCTTGGAGGCAGCAATGAACACTGAAGCTTTCTTT,CASSLEAAMNTEAFF
TRBD2,TRBJ2-5,NA,TRBV5-1,TGCGCCAGCAGCTTGCGGGGGGGAGAAGAGACCCAGTACTTC,CASSLRGGEETQYF
NA,TRBJ2-7,NA,TRBV6-2/TRBV6-3,TGTGCCAGCACCCCCTGGTTAATCCACGAGCAGTACTTC,CASTPWLIHEQYF
NA,TRBJ2-1,many,TRBV20-1,TGCAGTGCTAGAGACCCGGCAGGTCGAAGCGGCCAAAACAATGAGCAGTTCTTC,CSARDPAGRSGQNNEQFF
TRBD2,TRBJ2-1,NA,TRBV30,TGTGCCTGGGCTAGCGGGAGGGCCTTAGAGCAGTTCTTC,CAWASGRALEQFF
NA,TRBJ1-1,many,TRBV7-6,TGTGCCAGCAGCTTAGCAACTGGGGACACTGAAGCTTTCTTT,CASSLATGDTEAFF
TRBD2,TRBJ2-1,few,TRBV27,TGTGCCAGCAGTTCCCCGGGGGGGTCCAGTGAGCAGTTCTTC,CASSSPGGSSEQFF
NA,TRBJ1-1,NA,TRBV20-1,TGCAGTGCAGAGGGCCTGAACACTGAAGCTTTCTTT,CSAEGLNTEAFF
NA,TRBJ1-6,NA,TRBV5-5,TGTGCCAGCAGCACCGAGATGGGTTCACCCCTCCACTTT,CASSTEMGSPLHF
TRBD2,TRBJ2-4,NA,TRBV6-1,TGTGCCAGCAGGGGAATTTCTAGCGGGGGGGCCCAAAACATTCAGTACTTC,CASRGISSGGAQNIQYF
NA,TRBJ2-3,NA,TRBV4-2,TGCGCCAGCAGCCAAGAACCGTCGGCAGCTAGCACAGATACGCAGTATTTT,CASSQEPSAASTDTQYF
TRBD2,TRBJ2-2,few,TRBV18,TGTGCCAGCTCACCTTGGGCGGGACTAGCGGCGAACACCGGGGAGCTGTTTTTT,CASSPWAGLAANTGELFF
NA,TRBJ2-5,few,TRBV25-1,TGTGCCAGCAGTGACTCTGGAACCCCCAAAGAGACCCAGTACTTC,CASSDSGTPKETQYF
NA,TRBJ1-2,few,TRBV20-1,TGCAGTGCTAGCAGTTACGAGAACTATGGCTACACCTTC,CSASSYENYGYTF
TRBD1,TRBJ1-1,few,TRBV18,TGTGCCAGCTCACCAGGGACAGGGAGGGGAGCTTTCTTT,CASSPGTGRGAFF
TRBD2,TRBJ2-1,few,TRBV5-6,TGTGCCAGCAGCCTTGGTAGCGGGAGCAATGAGCAGTTCTTC,CASSLGSGSNEQFF
NA,TRBJ1-4,few,TRBV29-1,TGCAGCGCCTGGAAGGCTGAAAAACTGTTTTTT,CSAWKAEKLFF
NA,TRBJ2-1,many,TRBV5-1,TGCGCCAGCGGGGCCGGGACACAACGGGGCGATGAGCAGTTCTTC,CASGAGTQRGDEQFF
NA,TRBJ2-2,NA,TRBV15,TGTGCCATCAAAATGTGGACCGGGGAGCTGTTTTTT,CAIKMWTGELFF
NA,TRBJ2-3,once,TRBV7-8,TGTGCCAGCAGCTTTACCCCGGGTACGCAGTATTTT,CASSFTPGTQYF
TRBD1,TRBJ2-5,NA,TRBV7-9,TGTGCCCCCGGGGACAGGGGCCAAGAGACCCAGTACTTC,CAPGDRGQETQYF
NA,TRBJ2-5,few,TRBV27,TGTGCCAGCAGTCCCACCGACATCGGGGAGACCCAGTACTTC,CASSPTDIGETQYF
NA,TRBJ2-3,few,TRBV7-9,TGTGCCAGCAGCTTAGGGGAGTTCACAGATACGCAGTATTTT,CASSLGEFTDTQYF
NA,TRBJ1-6,NA,TRBV11-2,TGTGCCAGCAGCTTAGAGGGGGCTGATTCACCCCTCCACTTT,CASSLEGADSPLHF
NA,TRBJ2-1,NA,TRBV28,TGTGCCAGCAGTTTATGGTTGGGGGAGGACTACAATGAGCAGTTCTTC,CASSLWLGEDYNEQFF